A single sample is the source of the 2 T cell receptor beta chains below, sequenced in a study of control samples from healthy donors and cancer patients. Sequenced by immunoSEQ multiplex PCR; TCRdb stores in-frame clones only, minus some. The data show some 120,000 clones, nearly 95% seen once. The specimen sequenced was blood. Source of these receptors: a man in his thirties or forties in good health.

This clone was seen once. This chain joins TRBV5-6 and TRBJ2-5; D is unclear. This CDR3 is built from 14 residues. Germline V lookup: CDR1 SGHDT, CDR2 YYEEEE. Trimming took 0 bases from V and 2 from J, leaving 8 bases between them. The CDR3 is CASSLEAVQETQYF. In nucleotides, the CDR3 is TGTGCCAGCAGCTTGGAGGCGGTTCAAGAGACCCAGTACTTC.

The rearrangement joins TRBV11-3 to TRBJ2-1; D call uncertain. The CDR3 runs 12 residues. Deletions cut 5 bases from V and 9 bases from J, with 11 bases between. Germline V gives CDR1 SGHNT, CDR2 YENEEA. This chain's CDR3 is CASSRVSGEQFF. CDR3 bases: TGTGCCAGCAGCCGGGTTTCTGGTGAGCAGTTCTTC.